This TCR beta chain originates from a study of beta chain features in type 1 diabetes. Study at large: Patients and healthy donors were similar in age, gender and cell yields. Study-wide results and caveats: Insertions were fewer and deletions more numerous at VDJ junctions in type 1 diabetes patients.

The study reverse transcribed the entire isolated RNA, so it sequenced expressed TCRB transcripts. Clones were sequenced by immunoSEQ multiplex PCR, and TCRdb holds only the in-frame ones, with some missing. This sample has 130,000 to 150,000 clones, with about a tenth found just once. Isolation of CD4+ naive, central memory, regulatory and stem cell-like memory cells was achieved by sorting via CD45RO/CCR7/CD25/CD127/CD95/CD27. Each population that was sorted was more than 98% pure. This clone has only a few counts. Its matching antigen is unknown. Input material: central memory CD4+ T cells from blood. The sequence was obtained from a man in his late teens or twenties in good health.

In DNA form, the CDR3 reads TGTGCCAGCAGTCCCACCGGGACTACCACCCCCCGGAGCTCCTACGAGCAGTACTTC. This encodes CASSPTGTTTPRSSYEQYF. The V and J genes are TRBV27 and TRBJ2-7; 7 bases map to TRBD2. The germline V gene has CDR1 MNHEY and CDR2 SMNVEV (reference sequence). J gave up 0 bases and V 5 bases, and 19 bases lay outside the gene matches. The CDR3 length is 19 residues.